A single sample is the source of the 9 T cell receptor beta chains below, sequenced in a study of T cells in pancreatic ductal adenocarcinoma. The selected patients with pancreatic ductal adenocarcinoma had surgery but no neoadjuvant therapy. Assay used: immunoSEQ multiplex PCR; TCRdb lists only in-frame clones, some missing. The sample has 4,500 to 7,000 clones; approximately 70% are singletons. Sequences were obtained from pancreatic tumor tissue. These receptors all stem from a human donor with pancreatic ductal adenocarcinoma.

The chain joins TRBV11-2 to TRBJ2-5; D is ambiguous. CDR3 length: 13 residues. Germline CDR1 and CDR2: SGHAT and FQNNGV. V lost 3 bases and J 5 bases, leaving 10 bases between the germline ends. CDR3 in DNA: TGTGCCAGCAGCTTGTGGGCCACGGAGACCCAGTACTTC. Residues: CASSLWATETQYF.

The chain couples TRBV5-1 to TRBJ2-5; 10 nucleotides agree with TRBD2. J lost 5 bases, V lost 0 bases, and 4 bases had no gene match. Germline CDR1 SGHRS, CDR2 YFSETQ. This CDR3 region has 15 residues. The CDR3, as DNA: TGCGCCAGCAGCTTGGAGCTAGCGGGGGTTGAGACCCAGTACTTC. This translates into CASSLELAGVETQYF.

This rearrangement joins TRBV29-1 to TRBJ2-7; no reliable D call. Germline V gene sequence: CDR1 SQVTM, CDR2 ANQGSEA. V was clipped by 4 bases and J by 6 bases, with 16 bases between them. CDR3 length equals 13 residues. The CDR3 reads CSVAPHLNAEQYF. The DNA of the CDR3 is TGCAGCGTTGCGCCTCACCTAAATGCCGAGCAGTACTTC.

The chain couples TRBV19 to TRBJ1-5; D gene unclear. The CDR3 covers 14 residues. The V end was cut by 4 bases, the J end by 0 bases, with 7 bases between. CDR1 LNHDA and CDR2 SQIVND come from the germline V gene (reference sequence). CDR3 amino acids: CASSKTDSNQPQHF. The CDR3 bases are TGTGCCAGTAGTAAGACTGATAGCAATCAGCCCCAGCATTTT. The full variable domain, its missing parts supplied by reference TRBV19 and TRBJ1-5, is DGGITQSPKYLFRKEGQNVTLSCEQNLNHDAMYWYRQDPGQGLRLIYYSQIVNDFQKGDIAEGYSVSREKKESFPLTVTSAQKNPTAFYLCASSKTDSNQPQHFGDGTRLSIL.

V usage is TRBV9 and J usage is TRBJ2-2; 8 nucleotides agree with TRBD1. The CDR3 runs to 17 residues. J was trimmed by 7 bases and V by 4 bases; bases with no gene match: 15. Germline assignment: CDR1 SGDLS and CDR2 YYNGEE. The CDR3, as DNA: TGTGCCAGCAGCCCTACCGGAGGGGCAGGGGGCTTCGGGGAGCTGTTTTTT. Translating gives CASSPTGGAGGFGELFF.

The chain has TRBV6-5 and TRBJ2-7; TRBD1 agrees at 10 bases. The CDR3 is 14 residues long. With 6 bases clipped from V and 7 bases from J, the junction kept 9 bases outside the gene matches. The germline V gene has CDR1 MNHEY and CDR2 SVGAGI. CDR3 DNA sequence: TGTGCCAGCAGCTCGACAGGGGGCGCGGGGGAGCAGTACTTC. Its protein is CASSSTGGAGEQYF.

The rearrangement links TRBV5-1 to TRBJ1-1; perhaps TRBD1 as D (6 bases). There are 14 residues in the CDR3. V lost 2 bases, J lost 8 bases, and 16 bases lay in between. Germline CDR1 and CDR2: SGHRS and YFSETQ. In DNA form, the CDR3 reads TGCGCCAGCAGCTTACAGGGCCAAGCCCCCGAAGCTTTCTTT. It is translated as CASSLQGQAPEAFF. Complete variable domain (other parts from reference TRBV5-1 and TRBJ1-1): KAGVTQTPRYLIKTRGQQVTLSCSPISGHRSVSWYQQTPGQGLQFLFEYFSETQRNKGNFPGRFSGRQFSNSRSEMNVSTLELGDSALYLCASSLQGQAPEAFFGQGTRLTVV.

This clone has just a few counts. V gene TRBV30 combines with J gene TRBJ2-2, with 9 bases matching TRBD2. J was trimmed by 6 bases and V by 1 base; bases with no gene match: 6. The CDR3 is made up of 15 amino acids. Germline values: CDR1 GTSNPN, CDR2 SVGIG (reference sequence). The DNA for the CDR3 is TGTGCCTGGAGTGGGCTAGCGGGGATCTCCGGGGAGCTGTTTTTT. This codes for CAWSGLAGISGELFF.

The DNA for the CDR3 is TGTGCCAGTAGCATTACTAGCCAACACCGCTCCTACAATGAGCAGTTCTTC. It encodes CASSITSQHRSYNEQFF. The V and J genes are TRBV19 and TRBJ2-1; a possible D gene is TRBD2 (6 bases). The V gene's germline CDR1 is LNHDA and CDR2 SQIVND (reference sequence). Trimming stripped 6 bases from V and 0 bases from J, with 18 bases between. CDR3 length equals 17 residues.